This entry concerns a single TCR beta chain. This clonotype has more than one count but fewer than ten. This receptor's antigen is unknown. No qualities accompany the bases; no much larger clone lies one base away. Sequencer: Illumina HiSeq 2500. Quantitative 5'-RACE with molecular barcodes was used to prepare TCR beta libraries. Per the source publication's procedure: A new computational method based on a probabilistic model of VDJ rearrangement was used to identify disease-linked TCR variants. TCRdb reprocessing: public reads trimmed at Q25 with fastp, clones called with MiXCR, in-frame beta chains kept. Each entry is one CDR3 protein sequence, shown with its most common DNA and genes. What appears here as the V and J calls and clone size reflects TCRdb's work, not the paper's. The sample table contains more than 150,000 distinct CDR3 sequences; only one count was recorded for 11% of them. The top ten clones comprise roughly 29% of the sample.

This specimen comes from a study of CD8 T cells in ankylosing spondylitis (dated by TCRdb to 2016 to 2017). At the level of the whole study: To find TCR variants linked to disease, the study profiled T cell receptor beta repertoires in ankylosing spondylitis patients and healthy donors. Samples of peripheral blood were taken, and for ankylosing spondylitis patients, synovial fluid was collected as well. The whole study cohort included over a hundred healthy donors and 20 to 30 ankylosing spondylitis patients. On the study overall, not on this receptor specifically: Blood from ankylosing spondylitis patients appeared to be characterized by a TCR beta motif composed of under 10 highly homologous amino acid variants. The disease-linked clones had a CD8+ phenotype and were found at relatively low frequencies in peripheral blood. The disease-linked clones were reported to be significantly enriched in matched synovial fluid samples from ankylosing spondylitis patients. Some motif variants had previously been reported in the synovial fluid and blood of reactive arthritis patients, which suggests shared mechanisms of disease initiation.

V is clipped by 8 bases and J by 0 bases, and the sequence between their germline boundaries is 4 bases long. CDR1 and CDR2 are read off the germline V gene (reference sequence) as MNHNY and SVGAGI. Counted from cysteine to phenylalanine, this CDR3 has 11 amino acids. Kept here is only the CDR3 DNA, which spans 33 bases and is read in frame from base 1. The sequence links TRBV6-6 to TRBJ1-1; the D gene is unclear. Specimen: blood, either unsorted or a sorted T cell fraction (not recorded which). This receptor was taken from a male donor with ankylosing spondylitis or in good health (not recorded which). CDR3 reads: CASVMNTEAFF. The nucleotides read TGTGCCAGCGTCATGAACACTGAAGCTTTCTTT.